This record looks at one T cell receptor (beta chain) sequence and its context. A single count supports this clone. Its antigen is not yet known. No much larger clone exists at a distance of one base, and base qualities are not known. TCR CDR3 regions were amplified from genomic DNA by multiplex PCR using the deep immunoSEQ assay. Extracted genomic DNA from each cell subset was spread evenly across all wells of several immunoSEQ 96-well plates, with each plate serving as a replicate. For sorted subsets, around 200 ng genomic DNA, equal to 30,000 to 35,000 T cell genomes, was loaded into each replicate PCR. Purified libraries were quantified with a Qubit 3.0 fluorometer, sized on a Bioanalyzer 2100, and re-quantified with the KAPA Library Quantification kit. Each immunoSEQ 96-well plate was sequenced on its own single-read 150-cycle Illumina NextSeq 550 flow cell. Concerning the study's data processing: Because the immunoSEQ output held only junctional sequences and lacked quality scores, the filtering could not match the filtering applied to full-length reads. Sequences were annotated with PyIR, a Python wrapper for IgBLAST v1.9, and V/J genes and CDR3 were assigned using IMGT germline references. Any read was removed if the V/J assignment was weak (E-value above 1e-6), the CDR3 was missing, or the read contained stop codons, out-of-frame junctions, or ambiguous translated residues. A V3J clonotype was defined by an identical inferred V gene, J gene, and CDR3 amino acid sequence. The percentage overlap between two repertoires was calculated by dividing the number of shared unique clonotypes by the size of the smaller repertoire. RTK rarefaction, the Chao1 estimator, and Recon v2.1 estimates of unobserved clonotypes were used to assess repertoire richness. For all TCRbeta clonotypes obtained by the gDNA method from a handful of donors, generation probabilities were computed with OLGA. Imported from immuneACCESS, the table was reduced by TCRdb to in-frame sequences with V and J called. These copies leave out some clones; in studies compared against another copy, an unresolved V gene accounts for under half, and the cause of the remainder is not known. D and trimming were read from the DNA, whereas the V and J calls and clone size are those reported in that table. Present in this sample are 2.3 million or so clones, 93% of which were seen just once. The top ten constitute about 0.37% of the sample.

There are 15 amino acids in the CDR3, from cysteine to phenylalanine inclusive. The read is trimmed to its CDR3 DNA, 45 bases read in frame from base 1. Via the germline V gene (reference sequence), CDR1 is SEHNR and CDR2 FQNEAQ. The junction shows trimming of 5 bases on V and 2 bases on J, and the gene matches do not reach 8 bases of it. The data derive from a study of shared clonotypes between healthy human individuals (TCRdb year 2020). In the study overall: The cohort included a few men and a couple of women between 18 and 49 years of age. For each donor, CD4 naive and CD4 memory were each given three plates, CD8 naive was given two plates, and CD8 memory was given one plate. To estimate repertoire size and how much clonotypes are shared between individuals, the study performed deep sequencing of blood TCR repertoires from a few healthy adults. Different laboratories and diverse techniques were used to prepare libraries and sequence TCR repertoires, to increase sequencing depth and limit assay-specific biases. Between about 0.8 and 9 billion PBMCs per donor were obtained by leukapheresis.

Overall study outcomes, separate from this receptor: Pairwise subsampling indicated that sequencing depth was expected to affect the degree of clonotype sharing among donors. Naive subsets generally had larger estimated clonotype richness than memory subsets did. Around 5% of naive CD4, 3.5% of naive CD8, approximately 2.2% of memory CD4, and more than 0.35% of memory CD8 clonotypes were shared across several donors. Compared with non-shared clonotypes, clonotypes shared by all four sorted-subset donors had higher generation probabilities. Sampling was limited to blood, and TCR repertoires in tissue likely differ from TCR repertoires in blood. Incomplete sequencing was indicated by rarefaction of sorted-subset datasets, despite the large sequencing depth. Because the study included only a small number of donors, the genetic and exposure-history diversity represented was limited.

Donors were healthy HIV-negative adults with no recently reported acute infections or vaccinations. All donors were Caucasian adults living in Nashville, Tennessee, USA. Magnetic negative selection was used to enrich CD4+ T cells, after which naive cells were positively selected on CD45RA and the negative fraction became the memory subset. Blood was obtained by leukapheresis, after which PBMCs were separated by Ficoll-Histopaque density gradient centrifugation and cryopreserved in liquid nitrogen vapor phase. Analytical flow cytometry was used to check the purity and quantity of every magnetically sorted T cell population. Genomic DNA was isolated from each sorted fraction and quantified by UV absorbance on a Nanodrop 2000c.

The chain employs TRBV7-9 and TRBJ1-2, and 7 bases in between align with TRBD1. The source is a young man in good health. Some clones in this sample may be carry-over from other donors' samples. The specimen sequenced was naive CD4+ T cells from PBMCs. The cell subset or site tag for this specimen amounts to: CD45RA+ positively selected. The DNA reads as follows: TGTGCCAGCAGCCCTAGACAGGGATTGAACTATGGCTACACCTTC. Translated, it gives CASSPRQGLNYGYTF.